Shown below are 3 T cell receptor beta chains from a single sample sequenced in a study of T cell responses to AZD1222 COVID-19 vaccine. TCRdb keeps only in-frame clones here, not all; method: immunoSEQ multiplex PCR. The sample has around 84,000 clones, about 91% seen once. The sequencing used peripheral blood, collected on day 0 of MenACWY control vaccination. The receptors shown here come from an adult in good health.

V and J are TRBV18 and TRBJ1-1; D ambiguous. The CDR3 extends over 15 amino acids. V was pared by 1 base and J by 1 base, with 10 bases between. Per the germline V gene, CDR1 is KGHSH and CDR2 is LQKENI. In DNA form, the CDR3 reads TGTGCCAGCTCACCACGAAAACAGTCGAACACTGAAGCTTTCTTT. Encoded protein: CASSPRKQSNTEAFF.

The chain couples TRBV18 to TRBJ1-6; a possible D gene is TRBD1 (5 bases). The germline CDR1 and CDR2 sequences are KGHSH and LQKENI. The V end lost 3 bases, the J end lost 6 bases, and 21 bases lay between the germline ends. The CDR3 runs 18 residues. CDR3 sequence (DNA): TGTGCCAGCTCACCGCGGCAACTGGGACCTGGATCTAATTCACCCCTCCACTTT. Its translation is CASSPRQLGPGSNSPLHF.

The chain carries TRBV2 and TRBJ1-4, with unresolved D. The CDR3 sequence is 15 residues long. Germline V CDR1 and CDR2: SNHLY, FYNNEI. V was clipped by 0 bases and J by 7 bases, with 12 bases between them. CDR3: CASSEALGVGEKLFF. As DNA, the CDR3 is TGTGCCAGCAGTGAAGCGCTCGGGGTGGGTGAAAAACTGTTTTTT.